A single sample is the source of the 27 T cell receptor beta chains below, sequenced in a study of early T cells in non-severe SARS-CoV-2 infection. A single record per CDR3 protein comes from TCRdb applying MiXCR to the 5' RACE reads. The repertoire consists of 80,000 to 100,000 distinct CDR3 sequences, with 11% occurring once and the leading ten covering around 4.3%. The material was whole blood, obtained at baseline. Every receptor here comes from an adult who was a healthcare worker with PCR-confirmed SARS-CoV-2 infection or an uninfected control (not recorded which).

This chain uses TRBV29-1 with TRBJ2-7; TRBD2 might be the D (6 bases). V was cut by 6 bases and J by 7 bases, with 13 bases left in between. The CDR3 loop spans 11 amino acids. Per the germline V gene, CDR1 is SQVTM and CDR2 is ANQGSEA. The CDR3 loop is CSVAGSQEQYF. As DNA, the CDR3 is TGCAGCGTCGCCGGGAGTCAGGAGCAGTACTTC.

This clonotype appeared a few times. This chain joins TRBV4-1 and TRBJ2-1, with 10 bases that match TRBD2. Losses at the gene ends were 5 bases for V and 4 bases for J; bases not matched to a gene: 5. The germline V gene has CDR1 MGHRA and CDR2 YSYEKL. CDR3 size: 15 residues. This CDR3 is CASSERTSGYNEQFF. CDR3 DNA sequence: TGCGCCAGCAGCGAACGGACTAGCGGTTACAATGAGCAGTTCTTC.

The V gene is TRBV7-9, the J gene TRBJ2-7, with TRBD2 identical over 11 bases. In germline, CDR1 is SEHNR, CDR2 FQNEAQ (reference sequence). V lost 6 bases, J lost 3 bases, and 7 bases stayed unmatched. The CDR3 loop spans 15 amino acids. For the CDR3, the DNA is TGTGCCAGCAGTTCCGGGACTAGCGGTCTCTACGAGCAGTACTTC. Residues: CASSSGTSGLYEQYF.

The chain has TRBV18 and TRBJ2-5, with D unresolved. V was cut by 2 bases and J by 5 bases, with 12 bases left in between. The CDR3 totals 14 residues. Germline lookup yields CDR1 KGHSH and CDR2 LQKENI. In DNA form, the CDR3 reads TGTGCCAGCTCACCAGGCGGCTTCGGTGAGACCCAGTACTTC. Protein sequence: CASSPGGFGETQYF. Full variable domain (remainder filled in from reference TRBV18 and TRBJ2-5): NAGVMQNPRHLVRRRGQEARLRCSPMKGHSHVYWYRQLPEEGLKFMVYLQKENIIDESGMPKERFSAEFPKEGPSILRIQQVVRGDSAAYFCASSPGGFGETQYFGPGTRLLVL.

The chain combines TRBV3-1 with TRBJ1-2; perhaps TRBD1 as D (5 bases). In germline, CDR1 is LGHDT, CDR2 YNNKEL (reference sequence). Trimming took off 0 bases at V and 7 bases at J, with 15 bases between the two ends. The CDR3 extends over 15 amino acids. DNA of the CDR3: TGTGCCAGCAGCCAAGATATGAGGGGCGCCCTTGGCTACACCTTC. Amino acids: CASSQDMRGALGYTF.

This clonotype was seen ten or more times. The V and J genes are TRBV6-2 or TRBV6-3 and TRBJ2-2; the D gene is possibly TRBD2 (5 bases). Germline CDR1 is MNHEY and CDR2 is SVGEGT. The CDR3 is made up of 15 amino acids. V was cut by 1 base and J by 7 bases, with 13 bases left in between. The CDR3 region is CASSYFREFGGELFF. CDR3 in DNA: TGTGCCAGCAGTTACTTCCGGGAATTTGGCGGGGAGCTGTTTTTT.

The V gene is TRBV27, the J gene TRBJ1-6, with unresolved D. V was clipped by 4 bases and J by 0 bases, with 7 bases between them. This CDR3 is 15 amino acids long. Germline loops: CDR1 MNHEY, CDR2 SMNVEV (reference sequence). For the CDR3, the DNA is TGTGCCAGCAGTTCCATGAGCTCCTATAATTCACCCCTCCACTTT. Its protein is CASSSMSSYNSPLHF.

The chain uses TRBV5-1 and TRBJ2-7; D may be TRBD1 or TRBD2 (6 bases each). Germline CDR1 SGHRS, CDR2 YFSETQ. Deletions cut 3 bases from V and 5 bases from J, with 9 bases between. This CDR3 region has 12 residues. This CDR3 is CASSSEGDEQYF. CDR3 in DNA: TGCGCCAGCAGCTCGGAGGGGGACGAGCAGTACTTC.

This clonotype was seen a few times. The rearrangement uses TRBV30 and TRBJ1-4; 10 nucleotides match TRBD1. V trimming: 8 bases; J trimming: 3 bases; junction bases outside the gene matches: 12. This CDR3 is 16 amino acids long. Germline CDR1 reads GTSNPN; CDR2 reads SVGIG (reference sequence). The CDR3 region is CAGHGTGDSSNEKLFF. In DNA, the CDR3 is TGTGCCGGCCACGGGACAGGGGATTCTTCTAATGAAAAACTGTTTTTT.

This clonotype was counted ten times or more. This chain's CDR3 is CAAQGPERHNEQFF. In nucleotides, the CDR3 is TGTGCCGCACAGGGACCGGAGAGGCACAATGAGCAGTTCTTC. This rearrangement joins TRBV10-3 to TRBJ2-1; possibly TRBD1 for D (6 bases). V was trimmed by 11 bases and J by 5 bases, leaving 19 bases between them. CDR3 length equals 14 residues. The germline gives CDR1 ENHRY, CDR2 SYGVKD.

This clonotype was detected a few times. CDR3 DNA sequence: TGTGCCAGCAGAGGGACTAGCGGGAGACGGGATGAGCAGTTCTTC. Its protein is CASRGTSGRRDEQFF. The gene calls are TRBV7-2 and TRBJ2-1, with 14 positions matching TRBD2. Germline lookup yields CDR1 SGHTA and CDR2 FQGNSA. This CDR3 spans 15 amino acids. Trimming took 6 bases from V and 8 from J; bases not matched to a gene: 6.

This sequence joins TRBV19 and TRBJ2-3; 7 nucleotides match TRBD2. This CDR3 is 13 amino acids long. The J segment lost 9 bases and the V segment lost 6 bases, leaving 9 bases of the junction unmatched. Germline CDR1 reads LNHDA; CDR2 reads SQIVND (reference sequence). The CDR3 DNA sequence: TGTGCCAGTAGCCCTCGGGGGGAGATAACGCAGTATTTT. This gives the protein CASSPRGEITQYF. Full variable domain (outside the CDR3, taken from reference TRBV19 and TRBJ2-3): DGGITQSPKYLFRKEGQNVTLSCEQNLNHDAMYWYRQDPGQGLRLIYYSQIVNDFQKGDIAEGYSVSREKKESFPLTVTSAQKNPTAFYLCASSPRGEITQYFGPGTRLTVL.

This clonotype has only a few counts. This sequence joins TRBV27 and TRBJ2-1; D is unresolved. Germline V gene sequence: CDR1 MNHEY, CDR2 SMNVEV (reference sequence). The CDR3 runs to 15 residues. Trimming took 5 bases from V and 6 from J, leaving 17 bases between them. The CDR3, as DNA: TGTGCCAGCAGTCCTACACCCCCGGGTGGCAATGAGCAGTTCTTC. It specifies CASSPTPPGGNEQFF.

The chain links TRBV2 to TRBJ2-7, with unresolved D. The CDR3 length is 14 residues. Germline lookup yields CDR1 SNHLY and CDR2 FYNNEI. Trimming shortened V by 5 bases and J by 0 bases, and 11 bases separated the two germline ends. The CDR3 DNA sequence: TGTGCCAGCAGTCTAGAGCTACACTCCTACGAGCAGTACTTC. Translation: CASSLELHSYEQYF.

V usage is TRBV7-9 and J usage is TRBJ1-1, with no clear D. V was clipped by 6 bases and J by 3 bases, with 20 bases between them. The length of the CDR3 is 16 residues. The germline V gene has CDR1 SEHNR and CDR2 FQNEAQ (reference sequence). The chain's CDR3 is CASRGGQHTSDTEAFF. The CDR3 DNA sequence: TGTGCCAGCAGGGGCGGGCAGCATACCTCGGACACTGAAGCTTTCTTT.

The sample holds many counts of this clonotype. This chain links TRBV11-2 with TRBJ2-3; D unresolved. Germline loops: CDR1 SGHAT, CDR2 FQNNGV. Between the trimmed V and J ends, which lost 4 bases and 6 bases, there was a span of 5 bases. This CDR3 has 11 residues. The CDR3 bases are TGTGCCAGCAGCTGGTCGGATACGCAGTATTTT. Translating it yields CASSWSDTQYF.

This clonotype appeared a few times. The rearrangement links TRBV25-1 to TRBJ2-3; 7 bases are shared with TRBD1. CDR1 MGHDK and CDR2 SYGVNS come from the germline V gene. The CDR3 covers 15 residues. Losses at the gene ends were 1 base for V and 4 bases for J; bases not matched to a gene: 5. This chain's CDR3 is CASSEWGQSADTQYF. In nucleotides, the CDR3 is TGTGCCAGCAGTGAATGGGGACAGTCCGCAGATACGCAGTATTTT.

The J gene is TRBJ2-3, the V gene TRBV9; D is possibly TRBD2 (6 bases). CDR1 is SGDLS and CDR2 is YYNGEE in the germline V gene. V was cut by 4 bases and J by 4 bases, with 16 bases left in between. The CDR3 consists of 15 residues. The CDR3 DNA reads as TGTGCCAGCAGCTCACACGGGGGAGGTGCAGATACGCAGTATTTT. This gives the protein CASSSHGGGADTQYF.

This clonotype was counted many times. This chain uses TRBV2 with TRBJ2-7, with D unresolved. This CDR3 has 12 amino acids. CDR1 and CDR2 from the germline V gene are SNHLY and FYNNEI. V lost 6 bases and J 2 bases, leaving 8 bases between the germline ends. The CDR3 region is CASSEPPYEQYF. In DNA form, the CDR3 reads TGTGCCAGCAGCGAGCCCCCCTACGAGCAGTACTTC.

The CDR3 region is CASRRERTGELFF. CDR3 DNA sequence: TGTGCCAGCAGGCGGGAGAGGACCGGGGAGCTGTTTTTT. This chain uses TRBV11-3 with TRBJ2-2; 7 bases match TRBD2. Trimming removed 6 bases from V and 5 bases from J; junction bases left unmatched: 3. This CDR3 contains 13 residues. CDR1 and CDR2 (germline): SGHNT, YENEEA.

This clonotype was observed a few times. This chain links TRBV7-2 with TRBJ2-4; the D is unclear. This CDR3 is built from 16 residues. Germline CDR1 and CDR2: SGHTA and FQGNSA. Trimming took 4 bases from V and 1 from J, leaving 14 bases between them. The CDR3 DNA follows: TGTGCCAGCAGCTCAGGACCCTTTGGGGCCAAAAACATTCAGTACTTC. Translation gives CASSSGPFGAKNIQYF.

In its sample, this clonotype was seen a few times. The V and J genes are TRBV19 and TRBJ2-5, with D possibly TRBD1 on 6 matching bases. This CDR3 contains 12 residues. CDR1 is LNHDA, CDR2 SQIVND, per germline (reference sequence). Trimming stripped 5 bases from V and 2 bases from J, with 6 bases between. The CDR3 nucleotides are TGTGCCAGTAGTCAGGGGCAAGAGACCCAGTACTTC. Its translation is CASSQGQETQYF.

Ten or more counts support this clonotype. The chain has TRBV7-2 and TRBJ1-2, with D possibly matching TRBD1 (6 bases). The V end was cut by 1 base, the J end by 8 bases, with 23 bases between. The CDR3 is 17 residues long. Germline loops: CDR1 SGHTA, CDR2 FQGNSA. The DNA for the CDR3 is TGTGCCAGCAGCTTAGGAAGTGTCCGGCAGGGGATCTACGGCTACACCTTC. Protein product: CASSLGSVRQGIYGYTF.

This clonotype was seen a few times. DNA of the CDR3: TGCGCCAGCAGCTTACAAGGGACTAGCGGGACGACAGATACGCAGTATTTT. Residues: CASSLQGTSGTTDTQYF. The V gene is TRBV5-1, the J gene TRBJ2-3, with 13 nucleotides matching TRBD2. The J segment lost 3 bases and the V segment lost 2 bases, leaving 6 bases of the junction unmatched. This CDR3 is built from 17 residues. Germline V gene lookup returns CDR1 SGHRS and CDR2 YFSETQ.

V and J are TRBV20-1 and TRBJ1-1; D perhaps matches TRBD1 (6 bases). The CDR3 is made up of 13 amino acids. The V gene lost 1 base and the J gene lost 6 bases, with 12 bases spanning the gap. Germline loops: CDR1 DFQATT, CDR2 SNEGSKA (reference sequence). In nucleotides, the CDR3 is TGCAGTGCTAGAGTGCCAGGGGCGTCTGAAGCTTTCTTT. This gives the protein CSARVPGASEAFF.

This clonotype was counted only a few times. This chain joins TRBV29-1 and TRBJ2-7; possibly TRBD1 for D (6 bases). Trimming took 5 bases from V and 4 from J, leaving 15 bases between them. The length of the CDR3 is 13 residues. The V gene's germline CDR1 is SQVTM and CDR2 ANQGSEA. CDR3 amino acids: CSVSGAGEYEQYF. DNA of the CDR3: TGCAGCGTTTCAGGGGCCGGGGAATACGAGCAGTACTTC.

DNA for the CDR3: TGTGCCAGCAGTCCCTCCCCCGGACAGGGGTTTGGCTACACCTTC. Amino acids: CASSPSPGQGFGYTF. This chain joins TRBV6-5 and TRBJ1-2, with 9 bases matching TRBD1. CDR3 length: 15 residues. Germline CDR1 is MNHEY and CDR2 is SVGAGI. V dropped 5 bases and J dropped 7; count of bases not matched to a gene: 11.